This T cell receptor (beta chain) appears in the sequencing data of a study of blood T cells in healthy people across ages. A J-beta primer mix and a sample-barcoded 5' primer were used in a second PCR of about 6 to 12 cycles. One entry per CDR3 protein, called by TCRdb with MiXCR from the 5' RACE reads. The sample has hundreds of thousands of distinct CDR3 sequences, 21% seen once. Regarding the study as a whole: Calculation of diversity from one million T cells yielded estimates considered to be underestimates. Unsorted PBMCs blocked a conclusive comparison of naive and antigen-experienced cells.

About this clonotype: No antigen is known for it.

V gave up 5 bases and J gave up 6 bases, with 19 bases separating them. Germline V CDR1 and CDR2: SGHRS, YFSETQ. This CDR3 spans 15 amino acids. Isolation yielded PBMCs, at least 6 million per sample, in every case. This receptor was taken from a man between 65 and 85 years old in good health. The genes are TRBV5-1 and TRBJ2-3; D is undetermined. What was sequenced was blood. As DNA, the CDR3 is TGCGCCAGCAGGCTAGATCTGGCCACATGGGATACGCAGTATTTT. Its protein product is CASRLDLATWDTQYF. The full variable domain, completed using reference TRBV5-1 and TRBJ2-3, is KAGVTQTPRYLIKTRGQQVTLSCSPISGHRSVSWYQQTPGQGLQFLFEYFSETQRNKGNFPGRFSGRQFSNSRSEMNVSTLELGDSALYLCASRLDLATWDTQYFGPGTRLTVL.